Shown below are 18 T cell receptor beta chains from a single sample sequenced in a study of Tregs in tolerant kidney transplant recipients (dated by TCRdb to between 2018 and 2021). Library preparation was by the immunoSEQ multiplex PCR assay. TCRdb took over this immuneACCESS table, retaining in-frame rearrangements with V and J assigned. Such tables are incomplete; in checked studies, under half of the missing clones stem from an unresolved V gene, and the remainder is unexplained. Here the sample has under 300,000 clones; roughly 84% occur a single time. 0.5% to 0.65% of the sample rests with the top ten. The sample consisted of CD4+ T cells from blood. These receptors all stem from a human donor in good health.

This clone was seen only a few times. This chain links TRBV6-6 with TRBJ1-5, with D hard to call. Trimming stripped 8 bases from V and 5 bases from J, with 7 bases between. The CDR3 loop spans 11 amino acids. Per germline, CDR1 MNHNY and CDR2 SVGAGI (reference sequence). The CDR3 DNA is TGTGCCAGCCGGTCGGATCAGCCCCAGCATTTT. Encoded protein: CASRSDQPQHF.

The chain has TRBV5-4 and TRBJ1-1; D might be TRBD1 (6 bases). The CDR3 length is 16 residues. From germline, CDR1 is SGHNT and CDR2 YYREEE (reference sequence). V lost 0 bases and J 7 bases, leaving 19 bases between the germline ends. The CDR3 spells CASSLAPDRARGEAFF. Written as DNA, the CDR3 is TGTGCCAGCAGCTTGGCCCCGGACAGAGCTCGGGGTGAAGCTTTCTTT.

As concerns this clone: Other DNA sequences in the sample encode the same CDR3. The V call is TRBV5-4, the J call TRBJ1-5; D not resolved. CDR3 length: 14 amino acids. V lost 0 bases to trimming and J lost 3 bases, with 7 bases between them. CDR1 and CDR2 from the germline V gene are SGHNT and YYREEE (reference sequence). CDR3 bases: TGTGCCAGCAGCTTGGGCGGAAACAATCAGCCCCAGCATTTT. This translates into CASSLGGNNQPQHF.

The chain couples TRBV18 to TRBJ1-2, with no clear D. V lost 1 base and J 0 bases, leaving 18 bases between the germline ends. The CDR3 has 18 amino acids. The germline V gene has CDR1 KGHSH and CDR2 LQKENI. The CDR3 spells CASSPQLILDGANYGYTF. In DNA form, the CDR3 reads TGTGCCAGCTCACCACAGCTAATCCTGGACGGAGCTAACTATGGCTACACCTTC.

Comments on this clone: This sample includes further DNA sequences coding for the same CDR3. The CDR3 region is CASSLEGYGYTF. CDR3 sequence (DNA): TGTGCCAGCAGCTTAGAAGGGTATGGCTACACCTTC. J is TRBJ1-2 and V is TRBV7-9; no definite D call. In germline, CDR1 is SEHNR, CDR2 FQNEAQ (reference sequence). With 1 base removed from V and 5 bases from J, the gap between germline ends came to 5 bases. CDR3 length equals 12 residues.

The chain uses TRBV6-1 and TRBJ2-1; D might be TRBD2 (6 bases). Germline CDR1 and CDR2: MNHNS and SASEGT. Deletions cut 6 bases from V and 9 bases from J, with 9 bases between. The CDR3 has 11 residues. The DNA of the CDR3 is TGTGCCAGCAGCACTAGCTTTGAGCAGTTCTTC. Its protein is CASSTSFEQFF.

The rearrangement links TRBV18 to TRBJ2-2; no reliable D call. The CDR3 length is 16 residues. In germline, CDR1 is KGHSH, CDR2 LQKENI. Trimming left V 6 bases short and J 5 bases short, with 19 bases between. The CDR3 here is CASSPDTASRTGELFF. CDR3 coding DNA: TGTGCCAGCTCCCCCGATACGGCATCAAGAACCGGGGAGCTGTTTTTT.

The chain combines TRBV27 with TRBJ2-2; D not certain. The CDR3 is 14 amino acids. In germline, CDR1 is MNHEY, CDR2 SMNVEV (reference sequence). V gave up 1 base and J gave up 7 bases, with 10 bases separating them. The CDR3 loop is CASSLFPNIGELFF. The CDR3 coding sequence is TGTGCCAGCAGTTTATTCCCGAATATCGGGGAGCTGTTTTTT.

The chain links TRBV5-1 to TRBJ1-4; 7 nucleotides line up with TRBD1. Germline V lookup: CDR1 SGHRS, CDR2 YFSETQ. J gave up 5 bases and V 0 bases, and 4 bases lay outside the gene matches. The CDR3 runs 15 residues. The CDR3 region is CASSLGGGGNEKLFF. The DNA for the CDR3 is TGCGCCAGCAGCTTGGGCGGAGGGGGCAATGAAAAACTGTTTTTT.

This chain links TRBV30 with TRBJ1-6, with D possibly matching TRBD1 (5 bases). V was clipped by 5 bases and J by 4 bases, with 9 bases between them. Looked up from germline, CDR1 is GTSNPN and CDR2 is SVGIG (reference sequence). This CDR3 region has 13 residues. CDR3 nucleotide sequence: TGTGCCTGGGGAGACAGTTATAATTCACCCCTCCACTTT. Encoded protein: CAWGDSYNSPLHF.

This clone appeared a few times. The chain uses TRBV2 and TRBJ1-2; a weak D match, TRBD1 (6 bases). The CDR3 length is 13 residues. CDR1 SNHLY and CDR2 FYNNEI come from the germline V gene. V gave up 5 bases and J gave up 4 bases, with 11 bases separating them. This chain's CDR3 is CASSPGGAYGYTF. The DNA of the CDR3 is TGTGCCAGCAGTCCCGGGGGGGCCTATGGCTACACCTTC.

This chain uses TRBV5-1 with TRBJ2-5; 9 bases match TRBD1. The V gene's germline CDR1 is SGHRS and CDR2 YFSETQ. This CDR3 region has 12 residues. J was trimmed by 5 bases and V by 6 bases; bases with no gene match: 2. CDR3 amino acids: CASNRGRETQYF. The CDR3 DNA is TGCGCCAGCAACAGGGGGCGTGAGACCCAGTACTTC.

In DNA, the CDR3 is TGCGCCAGCAGCTTCGCAGGGGGCCCCTGGGTAGAGCAGTACTTC. Its translation is CASSFAGGPWVEQYF. The chain uses TRBV5-1 and TRBJ2-7, with TRBD1 matching 8 bases. This CDR3 region has 15 residues. CDR1 and CDR2 (germline): SGHRS, YFSETQ. After removal of 2 bases from V and 7 bases from J, the junction contained 11 bases not matched to a gene.

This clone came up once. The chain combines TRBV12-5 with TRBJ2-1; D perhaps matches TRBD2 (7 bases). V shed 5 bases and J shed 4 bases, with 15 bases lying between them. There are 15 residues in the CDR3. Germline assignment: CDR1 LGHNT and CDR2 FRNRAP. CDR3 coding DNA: TGTGCTAGTGGTGGCCTCGGGGGGCATTACAATGAGCAGTTCTTC. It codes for CASGGLGGHYNEQFF.

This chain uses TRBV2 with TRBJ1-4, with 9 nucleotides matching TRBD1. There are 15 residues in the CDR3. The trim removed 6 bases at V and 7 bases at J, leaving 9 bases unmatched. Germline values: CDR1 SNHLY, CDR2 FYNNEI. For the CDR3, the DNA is TGTGCCAGCAGCCCGGACAGGGGAAGCGGTGAAAAACTGTTTTTT. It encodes CASSPDRGSGEKLFF.

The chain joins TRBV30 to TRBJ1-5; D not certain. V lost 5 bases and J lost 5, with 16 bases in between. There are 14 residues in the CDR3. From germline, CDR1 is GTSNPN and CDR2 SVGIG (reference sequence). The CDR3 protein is CAWGGRNSHQPQHF. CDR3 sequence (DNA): TGTGCCTGGGGAGGACGCAACAGCCATCAGCCCCAGCATTTT.

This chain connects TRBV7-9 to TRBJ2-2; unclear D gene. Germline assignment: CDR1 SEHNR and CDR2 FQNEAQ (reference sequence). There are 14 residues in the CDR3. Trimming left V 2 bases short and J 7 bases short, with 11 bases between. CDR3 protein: CASSLSTVGGELFF. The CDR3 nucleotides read TGTGCCAGCAGCTTATCGACGGTGGGCGGGGAGCTGTTTTTT.

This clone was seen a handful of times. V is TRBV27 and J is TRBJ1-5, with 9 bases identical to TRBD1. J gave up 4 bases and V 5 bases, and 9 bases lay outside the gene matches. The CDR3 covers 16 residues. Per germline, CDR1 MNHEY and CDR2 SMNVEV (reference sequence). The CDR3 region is CASSPRGTGTNQPQHF. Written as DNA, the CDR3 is TGTGCCAGCAGTCCCCGGGGGACAGGGACAAATCAGCCCCAGCATTTT.